A single T cell receptor beta chain is shown here with its context. Its antigen has not been determined. No much larger clonotype is one base removed from it; base qualities were not supplied. The library was produced with the immunoSEQ multiplex PCR assay. TCRdb re-hosts the immuneACCESS table, in-frame sequences only. Its copies lack some clones; in the studies checked, an unresolved V gene accounts for under half of them, and the cause for the rest is not known. The sample data list some 80,000 clones, and about nine tenths of these were observed just once. In total, the top ten clones hold 4.5% to 7% of the sample. The data originate from a study of control samples from healthy donors and cancer patients (dated by TCRdb to the early 2020s). Sequenced: blood. This TCR came from a man aged 50-60 years in good health.

The DNA sequence is given as TGTGCCTTCAGACAGGGAGGAACCGGGGAGCTGTTTTTT. This is translated as CAFRQGGTGELFF. The sequence links TRBV3-1 (or the pseudogene TRBV3-2) to TRBJ2-2, and the D gene may be TRBD1, 7 bases matching. The CDR3 has 13 amino acids, counting the end cysteine and phenylalanine. The DNA shown is the 39-base CDR3, in frame from base 1. Reading the germline V gene (reference sequence) gives CDR1 LGHDT and CDR2 YNNKEL. The V end loses 11 bases and the J end loses 5 bases, and a stretch of 15 bases separates them.